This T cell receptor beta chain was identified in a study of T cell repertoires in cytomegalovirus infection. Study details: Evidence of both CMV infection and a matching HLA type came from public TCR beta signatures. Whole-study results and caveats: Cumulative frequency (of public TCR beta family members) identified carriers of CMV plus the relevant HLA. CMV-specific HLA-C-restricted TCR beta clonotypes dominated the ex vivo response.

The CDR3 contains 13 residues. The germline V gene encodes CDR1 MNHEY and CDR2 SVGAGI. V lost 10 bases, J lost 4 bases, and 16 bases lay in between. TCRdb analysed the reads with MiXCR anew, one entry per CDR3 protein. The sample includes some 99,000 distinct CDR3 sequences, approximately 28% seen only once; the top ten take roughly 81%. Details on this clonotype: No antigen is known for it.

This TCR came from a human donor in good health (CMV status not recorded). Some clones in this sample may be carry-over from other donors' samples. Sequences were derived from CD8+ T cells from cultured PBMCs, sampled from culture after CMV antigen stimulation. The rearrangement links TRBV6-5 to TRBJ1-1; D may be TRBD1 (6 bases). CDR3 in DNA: TGTGCCACCAACATTATAGGGGGCACTGAAGCTTTCTTT. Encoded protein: CATNIIGGTEAFF.